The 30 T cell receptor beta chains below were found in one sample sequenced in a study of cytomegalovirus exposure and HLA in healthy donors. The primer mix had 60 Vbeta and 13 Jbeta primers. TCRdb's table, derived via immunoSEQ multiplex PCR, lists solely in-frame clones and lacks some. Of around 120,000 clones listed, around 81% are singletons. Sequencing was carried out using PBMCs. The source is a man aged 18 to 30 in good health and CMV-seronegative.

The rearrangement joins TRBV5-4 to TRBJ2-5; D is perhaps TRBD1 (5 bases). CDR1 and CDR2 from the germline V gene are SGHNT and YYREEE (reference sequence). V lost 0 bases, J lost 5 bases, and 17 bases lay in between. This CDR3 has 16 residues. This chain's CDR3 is CASSLAGWQGRETQYF. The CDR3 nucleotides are TGTGCCAGCAGCTTGGCAGGTTGGCAGGGTAGGGAGACCCAGTACTTC.

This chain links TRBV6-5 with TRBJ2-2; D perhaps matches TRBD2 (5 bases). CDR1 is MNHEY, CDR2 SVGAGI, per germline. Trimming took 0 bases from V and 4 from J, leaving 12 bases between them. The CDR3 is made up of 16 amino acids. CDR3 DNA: TGTGCCAGCAGTTACTCGAGAGGGCAAGGCACCGGGGAGCTGTTTTTT. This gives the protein CASSYSRGQGTGELFF.

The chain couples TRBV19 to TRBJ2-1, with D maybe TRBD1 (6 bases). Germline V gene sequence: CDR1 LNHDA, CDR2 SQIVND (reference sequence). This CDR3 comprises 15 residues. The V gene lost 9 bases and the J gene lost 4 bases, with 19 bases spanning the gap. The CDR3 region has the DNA TGTGCCAGCCGCCAACCTCAGGGGCTGTACAATGAGCAGTTCTTC. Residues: CASRQPQGLYNEQFF.

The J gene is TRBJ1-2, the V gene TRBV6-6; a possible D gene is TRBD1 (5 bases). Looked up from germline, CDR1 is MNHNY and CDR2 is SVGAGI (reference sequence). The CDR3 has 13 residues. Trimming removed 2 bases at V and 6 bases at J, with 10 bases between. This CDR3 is CASSYMGGDGYTF. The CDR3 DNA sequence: TGTGCCAGCAGTTACATGGGGGGAGATGGCTACACCTTC.

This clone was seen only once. The CDR3 nucleotides are TGTGCCAGCAGCCCCGACAGGGGGCCATATGGCTACACCTTC. This sequence encodes CASSPDRGPYGYTF. V gene TRBV7-2 combines with J gene TRBJ1-2; 10 bases align to TRBD1. Looked up from germline, CDR1 is SGHTA and CDR2 is FQGNSA. J lost 5 bases, V lost 5 bases, and 5 bases had no gene match. This CDR3 is 14 amino acids long.

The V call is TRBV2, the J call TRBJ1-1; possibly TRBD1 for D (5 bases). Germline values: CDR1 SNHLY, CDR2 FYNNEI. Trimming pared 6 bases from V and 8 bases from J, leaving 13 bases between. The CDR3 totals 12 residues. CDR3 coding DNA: TGTGCCAGCAGAGCAGGGAGGGCGGAAGCTTTCTTT. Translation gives CASRAGRAEAFF.

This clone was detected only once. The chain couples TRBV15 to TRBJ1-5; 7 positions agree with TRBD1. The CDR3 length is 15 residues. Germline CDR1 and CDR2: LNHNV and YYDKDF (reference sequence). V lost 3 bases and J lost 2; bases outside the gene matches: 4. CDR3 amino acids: CATSRGDSRNQPQHF. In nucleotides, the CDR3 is TGTGCCACCAGCAGGGGGGACAGCCGCAATCAGCCCCAGCATTTT.

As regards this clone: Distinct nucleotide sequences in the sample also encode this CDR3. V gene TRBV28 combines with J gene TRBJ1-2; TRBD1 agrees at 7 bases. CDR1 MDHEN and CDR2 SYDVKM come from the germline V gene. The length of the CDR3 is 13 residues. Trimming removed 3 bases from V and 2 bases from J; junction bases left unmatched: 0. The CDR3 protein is CASSLTGNYGYTF. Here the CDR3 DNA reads TGTGCCAGCAGTTTGACAGGGAACTATGGCTACACCTTC.

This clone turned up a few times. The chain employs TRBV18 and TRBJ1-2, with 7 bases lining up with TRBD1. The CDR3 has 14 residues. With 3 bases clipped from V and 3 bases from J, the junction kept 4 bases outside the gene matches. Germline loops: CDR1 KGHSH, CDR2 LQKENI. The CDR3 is CASSPVGTDYGYTF. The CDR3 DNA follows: TGTGCCAGCTCACCCGTCGGGACAGACTATGGCTACACCTTC.

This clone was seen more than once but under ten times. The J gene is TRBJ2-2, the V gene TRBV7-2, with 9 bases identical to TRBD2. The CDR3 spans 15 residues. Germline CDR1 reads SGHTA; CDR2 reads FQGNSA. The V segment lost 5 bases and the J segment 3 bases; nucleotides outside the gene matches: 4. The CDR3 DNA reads TGTGCCAGCAGCGGGCGGGGGGGGTACACCGGGGAGCTGTTTTTT. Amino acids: CASSGRGGYTGELFF.

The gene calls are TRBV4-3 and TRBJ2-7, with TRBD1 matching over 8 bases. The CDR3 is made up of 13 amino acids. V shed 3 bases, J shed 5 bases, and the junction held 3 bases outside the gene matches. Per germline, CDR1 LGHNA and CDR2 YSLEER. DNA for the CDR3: TGCGCCAGCAGCCACCTGACAGGGGACGAGCAGTACTTC. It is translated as CASSHLTGDEQYF.

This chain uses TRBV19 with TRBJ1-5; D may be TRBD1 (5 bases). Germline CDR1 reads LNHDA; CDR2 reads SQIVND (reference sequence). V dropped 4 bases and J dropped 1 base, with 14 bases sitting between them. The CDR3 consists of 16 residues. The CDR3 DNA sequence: TGTGCCAGTAGTACGTGGCCCGGGGGAAGCAATCAGCCCCAGCATTTT. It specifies CASSTWPGGSNQPQHF.

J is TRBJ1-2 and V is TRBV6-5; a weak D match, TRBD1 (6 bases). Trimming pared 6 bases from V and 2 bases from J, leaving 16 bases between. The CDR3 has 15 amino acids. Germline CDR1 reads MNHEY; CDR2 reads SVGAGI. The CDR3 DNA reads TGTGCCAGCAGCACCGGGCGCCAGGGGAACTATGGCTACACCTTC. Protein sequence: CASSTGRQGNYGYTF.

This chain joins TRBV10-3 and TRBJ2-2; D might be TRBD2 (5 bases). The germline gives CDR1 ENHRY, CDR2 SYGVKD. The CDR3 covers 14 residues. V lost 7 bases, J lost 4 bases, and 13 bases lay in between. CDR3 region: CAIKSLAVTGELFF. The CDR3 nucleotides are TGTGCCATCAAATCCCTAGCAGTCACCGGGGAGCTGTTTTTT.

The chain's CDR3 is CASSQQGDTDTQYF. The CDR3 nucleotides read TGCGCCAGCAGCCAACAGGGTGACACAGATACGCAGTATTTT. This chain connects TRBV4-3 to TRBJ2-3, with D possibly being TRBD1 (5 bases). Trimming cost V 2 bases and J 2 bases, with 8 bases left between them. CDR1 is LGHNA, CDR2 YSLEER, per germline. The CDR3 is made up of 14 amino acids.

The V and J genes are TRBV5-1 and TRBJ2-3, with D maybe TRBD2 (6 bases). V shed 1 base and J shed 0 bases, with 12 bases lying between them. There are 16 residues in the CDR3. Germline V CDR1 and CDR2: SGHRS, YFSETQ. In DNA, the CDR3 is TGCGCCAGCAGCTTGACGCTAGCGTCTAGCACAGATACGCAGTATTTT. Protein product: CASSLTLASSTDTQYF.

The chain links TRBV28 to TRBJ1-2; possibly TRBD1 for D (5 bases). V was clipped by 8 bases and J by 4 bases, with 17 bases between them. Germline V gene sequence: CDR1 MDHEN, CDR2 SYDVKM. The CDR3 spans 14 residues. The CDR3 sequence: CASRQSSFTYGYTF. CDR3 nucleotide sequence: TGTGCCAGCCGACAGTCCAGCTTTACCTATGGCTACACCTTC.

DNA for the CDR3: TGCGCCAGCAGCTTGGGTCGTTCAGACAGGAGGAACACTGAAGCTTTCTTT. This codes for CASSLGRSDRRNTEAFF. The chain couples TRBV5-1 to TRBJ1-1; perhaps TRBD1 as D (6 bases). The germline V and J ends were trimmed by 0 bases and 1 base, with 16 bases remaining between them. The CDR3 runs to 17 residues. In germline, CDR1 is SGHRS, CDR2 YFSETQ.

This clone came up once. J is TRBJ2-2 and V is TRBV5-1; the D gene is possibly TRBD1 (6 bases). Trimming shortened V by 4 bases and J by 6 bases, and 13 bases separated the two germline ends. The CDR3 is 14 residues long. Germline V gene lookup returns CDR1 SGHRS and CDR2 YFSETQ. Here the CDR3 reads CASSTERGSGELFF. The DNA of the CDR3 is TGCGCCAGCAGCACCGAGAGGGGGTCCGGGGAGCTGTTTTTT.

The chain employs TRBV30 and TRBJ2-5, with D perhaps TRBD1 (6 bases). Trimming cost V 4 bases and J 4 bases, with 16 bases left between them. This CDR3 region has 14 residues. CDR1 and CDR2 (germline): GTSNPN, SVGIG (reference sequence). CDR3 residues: CAWNLGQKGETQYF. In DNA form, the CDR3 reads TGTGCCTGGAACCTCGGACAGAAGGGAGAGACCCAGTACTTC.

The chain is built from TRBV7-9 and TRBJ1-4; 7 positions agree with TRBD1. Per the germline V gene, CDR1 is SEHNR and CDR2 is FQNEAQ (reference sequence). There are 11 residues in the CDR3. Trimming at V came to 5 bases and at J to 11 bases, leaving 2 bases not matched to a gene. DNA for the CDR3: TGTGCCAGCAGCCCAGGGGGGAAACTGTTTTTT. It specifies CASSPGGKLFF.

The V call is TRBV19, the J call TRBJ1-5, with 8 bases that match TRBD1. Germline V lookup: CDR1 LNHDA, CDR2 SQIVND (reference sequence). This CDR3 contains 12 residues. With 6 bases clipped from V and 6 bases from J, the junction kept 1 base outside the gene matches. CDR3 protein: CASRTGVQPQHF. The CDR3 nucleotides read TGTGCCAGTAGGACAGGGGTTCAGCCCCAGCATTTT.

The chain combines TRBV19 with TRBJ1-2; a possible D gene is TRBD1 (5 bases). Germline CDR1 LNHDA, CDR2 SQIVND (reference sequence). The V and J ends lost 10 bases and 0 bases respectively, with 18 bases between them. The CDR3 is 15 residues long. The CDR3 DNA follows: TGTGCCACCGCGAATGGGGGGGGAGCTAACTATGGCTACACCTTC. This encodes CATANGGGANYGYTF. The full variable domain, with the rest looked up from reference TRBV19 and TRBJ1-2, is DGGITQSPKYLFRKEGQNVTLSCEQNLNHDAMYWYRQDPGQGLRLIYYSQIVNDFQKGDIAEGYSVSREKKESFPLTVTSAQKNPTAFYLCATANGGGANYGYTFGSGTRLTVV.

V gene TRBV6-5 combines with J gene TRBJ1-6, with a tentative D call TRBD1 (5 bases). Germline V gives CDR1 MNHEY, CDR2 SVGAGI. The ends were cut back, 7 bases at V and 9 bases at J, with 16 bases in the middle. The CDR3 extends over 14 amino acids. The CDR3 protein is CASTIFIGGSPLHF. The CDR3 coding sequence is TGTGCCAGCACCATTTTTATCGGGGGTTCACCCCTCCACTTT.

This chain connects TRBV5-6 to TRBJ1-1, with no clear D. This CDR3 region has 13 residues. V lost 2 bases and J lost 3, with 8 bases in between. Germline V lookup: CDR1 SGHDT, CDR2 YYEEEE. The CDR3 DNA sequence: TGTGCCAGCAGCTTACACAGATACACTGAAGCTTTCTTT. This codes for CASSLHRYTEAFF.

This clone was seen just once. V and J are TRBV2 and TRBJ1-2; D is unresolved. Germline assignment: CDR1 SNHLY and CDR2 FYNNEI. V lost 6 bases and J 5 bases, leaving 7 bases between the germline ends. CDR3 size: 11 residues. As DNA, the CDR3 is TGTGCCAGCAGGAGAGAGTATGGCTACACCTTC. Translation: CASRREYGYTF.

In DNA form, the CDR3 reads TGTGCCAGCAGCTCCCTTCGGGGCTCTGGAAACACCATATATTTT. Its translation: CASSSLRGSGNTIYF. The rearrangement links TRBV9 to TRBJ1-3; D remains unclear. The V end was cut by 4 bases, the J end by 0 bases, with 11 bases between. The CDR3 sequence is 15 residues long. Germline-derived CDR1 and CDR2 are SGDLS and YYNGEE.

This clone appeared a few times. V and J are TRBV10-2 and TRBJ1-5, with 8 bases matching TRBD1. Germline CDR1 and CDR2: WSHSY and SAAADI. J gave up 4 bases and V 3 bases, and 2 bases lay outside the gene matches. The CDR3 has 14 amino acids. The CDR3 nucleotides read TGCGCCAGCAGTGAAGGGACAGGTAATCAGCCCCAGCATTTT. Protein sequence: CASSEGTGNQPQHF.

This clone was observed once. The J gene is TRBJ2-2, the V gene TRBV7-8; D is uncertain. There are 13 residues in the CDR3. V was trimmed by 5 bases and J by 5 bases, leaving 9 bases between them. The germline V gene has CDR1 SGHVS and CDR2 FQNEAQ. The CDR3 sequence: CASSRSGTGELFF. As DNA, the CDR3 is TGTGCCAGCAGCCGGAGTGGAACCGGGGAGCTGTTTTTT.

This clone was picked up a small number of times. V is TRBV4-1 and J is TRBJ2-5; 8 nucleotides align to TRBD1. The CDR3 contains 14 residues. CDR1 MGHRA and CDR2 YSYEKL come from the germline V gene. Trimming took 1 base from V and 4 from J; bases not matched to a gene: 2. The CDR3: CASSQADRVETQYF. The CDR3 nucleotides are TGCGCCAGCAGCCAAGCGGACAGGGTAGAGACCCAGTACTTC.